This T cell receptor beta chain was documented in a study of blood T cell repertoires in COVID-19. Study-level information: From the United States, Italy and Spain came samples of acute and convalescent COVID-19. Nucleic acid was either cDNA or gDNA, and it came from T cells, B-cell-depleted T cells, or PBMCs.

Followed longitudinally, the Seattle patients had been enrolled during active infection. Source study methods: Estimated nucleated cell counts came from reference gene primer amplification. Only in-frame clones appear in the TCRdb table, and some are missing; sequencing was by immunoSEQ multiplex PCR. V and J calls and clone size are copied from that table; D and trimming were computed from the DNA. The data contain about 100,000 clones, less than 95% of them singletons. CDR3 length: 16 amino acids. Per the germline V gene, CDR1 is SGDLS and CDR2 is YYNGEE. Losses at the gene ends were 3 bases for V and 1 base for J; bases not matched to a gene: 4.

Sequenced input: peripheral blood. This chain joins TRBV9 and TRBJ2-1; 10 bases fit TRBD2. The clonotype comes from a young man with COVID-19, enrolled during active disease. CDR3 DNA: TGTGCCAGCAGCGGAGCGGGAGGGTTATCCTACAATGAGCAGTTCTTC. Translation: CASSGAGGLSYNEQFF.